The clone carrying this T cell receptor (beta chain) showed up just a few times. The antigen is unknown. This record belongs to a study of T-cell reconstitution after alpha-beta-depleted transplantation in children. The TCRbeta library incorporated unique molecular identifiers. TCRdb independently ran MiXCR on the PCR reads; one entry per CDR3 protein. The sample holds hundreds of thousands of distinct CDR3 sequences; approximately 19% are singletons and the top ten take around two fifths. CDR3 length: 16 amino acids. V was shortened by 3 bases and J by 6 bases, with 20 bases between the two germline ends. Germline assignment: CDR1 LNHNV and CDR2 YYDKDF (reference sequence). Study-wide results and caveats: Some patients' high day-60 TCRbeta diversity was traced to surviving recipient T cells and thymic progenitors.

This TCR derives from a male patient aged 2 to 10 who had a stem cell transplant for acute lymphoblastic leukemia, so the T cells may come from the graft donor. The V and J genes are TRBV15 and TRBJ1-1; a possible D gene is TRBD1 (6 bases). Sequencing used PBMCs, mostly from graft donor cells, obtained 360 days after TCRalphabeta/CD19-depleted stem cell transplant. CDR3 bases: TGTGCCACCAGCAGGGGAGTGGGGGGCGCAGCGGCTGAAGCTTTCTTT. Protein product: CATSRGVGGAAAEAFF.